This T cell receptor beta chain stems from a study of beta chain features in type 1 diabetes. What was sequenced were expressed TCRB transcripts, since all of the isolated RNA had been reverse transcribed. The assay was immunoSEQ multiplex PCR, and TCRdb's table has in-frame clones only and misses some. Of some 220,000 clones in the sample, about 11% were seen once. This clone turned up a few times. The sequence came from a man younger than 30 in good health. Source material: central memory CD4+ T cells from blood.

DNA of the CDR3: TGTGCCAGCTCAGAACAGGGGTCCAATCAGCCCCAGCATTTT. It is translated as CASSEQGSNQPQHF. The chain couples TRBV18 to TRBJ1-5, with 7 bases fitting TRBD1. The CDR3 has 14 amino acids. Germline-derived CDR1 and CDR2 are KGHSH and LQKENI. With 5 bases clipped from V and 3 bases from J, the junction kept 4 bases outside the gene matches.